This is a list of T cell receptor beta chains from one sample in a study of cytomegalovirus exposure and HLA in healthy donors. Clones were read by immunoSEQ multiplex PCR, and TCRdb kept only the in-frame ones, dropping some. The profile shows over 200,000 clones, around four fifths of them singletons. The material sequenced was PBMCs. These receptors were obtained from a woman between 55 and 75 years old in good health and CMV-seropositive. Both conserved end residues are part of each CDR3. Fields, in order: D gene, J gene, clone size, V gene, CDR3 DNA, CDR3 protein. A D gene is named only where the DNA matches it firmly. Only part of the rows carry a size: once, few, many, or a class if the clone is expanded.

D: TRBD1
J: TRBJ1-5
size: -
V: TRBV16
DNA: TGTGCCAGCAGCCACTATGACAGGGGCAATCAGCCCCAGCATTTT
CDR3: CASSHYDRGNQPQHF

D: -
J: TRBJ2-7
size: -
V: TRBV7-7
DNA: TGTGCCAGCAGCTTAGGGGCTGACAATTCCTACGAGCAGTACTTC
CDR3: CASSLGADNSYEQYF

D: -
J: TRBJ2-5
size: -
V: TRBV5-4
DNA: TGTGCCAGCAGCTCAAGGACAGAGGAAACCCAGTACTTC
CDR3: CASSSRTEETQYF

D: TRBD1
J: TRBJ1-6
size: -
V: TRBV28
DNA: TGTGCCAGCAGTCTCGGACAGGATAATTCACCCCTCCACTTT
CDR3: CASSLGQDNSPLHF

D: -
J: TRBJ1-1
size: -
V: TRBV2
DNA: TGTGCCAGCCTCCAGGGCAGGAACACTGAAGCTTTCTTT
CDR3: CASLQGRNTEAFF

D: -
J: TRBJ1-1
size: -
V: TRBV9
DNA: TGTGCCAGCAGCCCGAGGCCGGGACACGTGATGAACACTGAAGCTTTCTTT
CDR3: CASSPRPGHVMNTEAFF

D: TRBD2
J: TRBJ2-7
size: few
V: TRBV7-9
DNA: TGTGCCAGCCGGTCTAGCGGGGGGGACGAGCAGTACTTC
CDR3: CASRSSGGDEQYF

D: -
J: TRBJ2-5
size: -
V: TRBV19
DNA: TGTGCCAGTAGTGGGTACCAGGGTTCGGAGACCCAGTACTTC
CDR3: CASSGYQGSETQYF

D: -
J: TRBJ2-2
size: few
V: TRBV30
DNA: TGTGCCTGGACAGGGATCATCGCCGGGGAGCTGTTTTTT
CDR3: CAWTGIIAGELFF

D: -
J: TRBJ2-1
size: -
V: TRBV28
DNA: TGTGCCAGCAGTTTATCTCCAGGGGCGGTCAATGAGCAGTTCTTC
CDR3: CASSLSPGAVNEQFF

D: -
J: TRBJ1-2
size: -
V: TRBV20-1
DNA: TGCAGTGCGTATAACTATGGCTACACCTTC
CDR3: CSAYNYGYTF

D: TRBD1
J: TRBJ1-3
size: -
V: TRBV6-1
DNA: TGTGCCAGCAGAGCGGGACAGGGGGCGGGAAACACCATATATTTT
CDR3: CASRAGQGAGNTIYF

D: -
J: TRBJ1-5
size: -
V: TRBV2
DNA: TGTGCCAGCACTCAATCGGTAGGGGGGGATCAGCCCCAGCATTTT
CDR3: CASTQSVGGDQPQHF

D: -
J: TRBJ1-4
size: once
V: TRBV7-9
DNA: TGTTCCAGCAGCTTTTTCTCAGCAACTAATGAAAAACTGTTTTTT
CDR3: CSSSFFSATNEKLFF

D: -
J: TRBJ1-2
size: once
V: TRBV19
DNA: TGTGCCAGTACTAGCCAAGACACTAACTATGGCTACACCTTC
CDR3: CASTSQDTNYGYTF

D: TRBD1
J: TRBJ1-5
size: -
V: TRBV27
DNA: TGTGCCAGCAGTGTAGGGGGCCTTGGGATCCAGCCCCAGCATTTT
CDR3: CASSVGGLGIQPQHF

D: -
J: TRBJ1-4
size: -
V: TRBV6-1
DNA: TGTGCCAGCAGTGAGATGACAGCGGGTGAAAAACTGTTTTTT
CDR3: CASSEMTAGEKLFF

D: -
J: TRBJ2-1
size: -
V: TRBV6-1
DNA: TGTGCCACCAAGGACTACCTCCCCTCCTACAATGAGCAGTTCTTC
CDR3: CATKDYLPSYNEQFF

D: -
J: TRBJ1-1
size: -
V: TRBV18
DNA: TGTGCCAGCTCACCACGCGTGGAGGGATTGGTCACTGAAGCTTTCTTT
CDR3: CASSPRVEGLVTEAFF

D: TRBD1
J: TRBJ2-1
size: -
V: TRBV2
DNA: TGTGCCAGCAGTCTATCGCATAGGACAGGCTCCTACAATGAGCAGTTCTTC
CDR3: CASSLSHRTGSYNEQFF

D: -
J: TRBJ1-2
size: -
V: TRBV7-2
DNA: TGTGCCAGCAGCCCACAGGGACATGGCTACACCTTC
CDR3: CASSPQGHGYTF

D: -
J: TRBJ1-2
size: once
V: TRBV7-2
DNA: TGTGCCAGCAGCTTAGCGCGTGGGCATGGCTACACCTTC
CDR3: CASSLARGHGYTF

D: -
J: TRBJ1-4
size: once
V: TRBV18
DNA: TGTGCCAGCTCTCACGGAGAGAATGAAAAACTGTTTTTT
CDR3: CASSHGENEKLFF

D: TRBD2
J: TRBJ2-1
size: once
V: TRBV5-1
DNA: TGCGCCAGCAGCTTGTTAGCGGGAGATGATGAGCAGTTCTTC
CDR3: CASSLLAGDDEQFF

D: -
J: TRBJ2-3
size: -
V: TRBV7-9
DNA: TGTTCCAGCAGCGAGGGGGGGGGCGCCGATACGCAGTATTTT
CDR3: CSSSEGGGADTQYF

D: -
J: TRBJ2-5
size: -
V: TRBV7-8
DNA: TGTGCCAGCAGCCCCAGAGAGACCCAGTACTTC
CDR3: CASSPRETQYF

D: -
J: TRBJ2-1
size: -
V: TRBV10-1
DNA: TGCGCCAGCAGTTCGGGACTTGACAATGAGCAGTTCTTC
CDR3: CASSSGLDNEQFF

D: -
J: TRBJ2-2
size: -
V: TRBV7-9
DNA: TGTGCCAGCAGCTTAAATCTCGGCACCGGGGAGCTGTTTTTT
CDR3: CASSLNLGTGELFF